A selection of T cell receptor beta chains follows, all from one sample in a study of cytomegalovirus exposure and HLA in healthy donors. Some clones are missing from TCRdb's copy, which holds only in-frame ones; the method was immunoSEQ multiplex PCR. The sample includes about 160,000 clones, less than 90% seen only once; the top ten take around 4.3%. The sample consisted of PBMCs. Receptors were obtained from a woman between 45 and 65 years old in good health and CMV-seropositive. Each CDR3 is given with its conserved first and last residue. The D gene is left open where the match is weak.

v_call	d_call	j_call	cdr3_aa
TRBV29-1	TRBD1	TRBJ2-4	CSVLTGAAKNIQYF
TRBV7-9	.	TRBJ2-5	CASSQSSSVSQETQYF
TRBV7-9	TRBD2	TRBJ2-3	CASSTGLAGPRDTQYF
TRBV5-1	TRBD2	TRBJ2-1	CASSFPPAGSGGTNNEQFF
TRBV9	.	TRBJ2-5	CASSLGHRETQETQYF
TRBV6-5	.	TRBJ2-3	CASRVGNTDTQYF
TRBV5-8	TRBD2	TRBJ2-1	CASSVGLAGSPEQFF
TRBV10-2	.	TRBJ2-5	CASSDAGLETQYF
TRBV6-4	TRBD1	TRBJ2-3	CASSTQGAADTQYF
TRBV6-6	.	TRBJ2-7	CASSYSNGNEQYF
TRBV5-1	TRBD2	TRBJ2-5	CASSHSGREETQYF
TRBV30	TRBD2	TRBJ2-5	CAWSPGLAGGQETQYF
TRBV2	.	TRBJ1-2	CASSEGRAGYGYTF
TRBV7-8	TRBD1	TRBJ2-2	CASSLILDRGSGELFF
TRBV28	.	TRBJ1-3	CASSFVQILSGNTIYF
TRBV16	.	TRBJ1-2	CASITQLANYGYTF
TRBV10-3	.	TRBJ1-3	CAISLNTGTGNTIYF
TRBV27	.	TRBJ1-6	CASSYDSEGSPLHF
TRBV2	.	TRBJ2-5	CASSEDRVKETQYF
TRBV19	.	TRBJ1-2	CRLVKKRSYGYTF
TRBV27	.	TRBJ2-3	CASSPLSIVGTDTQYF
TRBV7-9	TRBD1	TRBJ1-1	CASSSSGTASAAFF
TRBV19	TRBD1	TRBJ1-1	CAAGQVGNTEAFF
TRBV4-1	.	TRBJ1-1	CASSYGPVGAVGLNTEAFF
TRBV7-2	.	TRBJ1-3	CASSLRSSHGSGNTIYF
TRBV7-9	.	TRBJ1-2	CASSLVGRYGYTF
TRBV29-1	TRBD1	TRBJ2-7	CSVLGTGGGVQYF
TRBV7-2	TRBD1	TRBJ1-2	CASSPQSGGSYGYTF
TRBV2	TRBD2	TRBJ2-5	CASSEPGLGQLETQYF
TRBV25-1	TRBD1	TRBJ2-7	CASSASGTGVYEQYF
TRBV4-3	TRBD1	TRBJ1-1	CASSPTYIDRETFF
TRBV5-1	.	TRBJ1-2	CASSLAANRVDYTF
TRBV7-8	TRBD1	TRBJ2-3	CASSILPGQGADTQYF
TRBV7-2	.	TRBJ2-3	CASSLRGLSTDTQYF
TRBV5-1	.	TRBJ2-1	CASSRDGSSYNEQFF
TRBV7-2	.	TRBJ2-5	CASSLAGDRELQETQYF
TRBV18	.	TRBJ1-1	CASSPQGRTEAFF
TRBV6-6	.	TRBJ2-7	CASSHGTRPYEQYF
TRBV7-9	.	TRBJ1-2	CASSSQGYGYTF
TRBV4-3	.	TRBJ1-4	CASSQDAQGSGKLFF
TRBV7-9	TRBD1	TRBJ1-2	CASSLVQGAYGYTF
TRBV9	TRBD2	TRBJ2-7	CASSVEGTTYYEQYF
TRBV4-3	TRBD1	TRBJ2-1	CASSQLPDRGRYNEQFF
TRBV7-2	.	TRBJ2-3	CASSLNQQTDTQYF
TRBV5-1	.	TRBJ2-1	CASSPQGKSYNEQFF
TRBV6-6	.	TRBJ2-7	CASAQAGMNEQYF
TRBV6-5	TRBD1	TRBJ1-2	CATRDRGHHGYTF
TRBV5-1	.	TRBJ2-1	CASSLRGSSSYNEQFF
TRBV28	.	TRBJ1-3	CASSQGFTGNTIYF
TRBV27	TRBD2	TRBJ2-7	CASSSPGTSGIYEQYF
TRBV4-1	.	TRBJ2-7	CASSQTQDSAYEQYF
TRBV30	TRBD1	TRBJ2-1	CAWSGTGNAQFF
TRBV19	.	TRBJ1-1	CASSIGPGGTEAFF
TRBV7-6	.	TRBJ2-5	CASSLGPSETQYF
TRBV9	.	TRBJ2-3	CASSVESGPTDTQYF
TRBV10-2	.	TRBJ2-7	CASMSYEQYF
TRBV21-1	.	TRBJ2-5	CASSKALETQYF